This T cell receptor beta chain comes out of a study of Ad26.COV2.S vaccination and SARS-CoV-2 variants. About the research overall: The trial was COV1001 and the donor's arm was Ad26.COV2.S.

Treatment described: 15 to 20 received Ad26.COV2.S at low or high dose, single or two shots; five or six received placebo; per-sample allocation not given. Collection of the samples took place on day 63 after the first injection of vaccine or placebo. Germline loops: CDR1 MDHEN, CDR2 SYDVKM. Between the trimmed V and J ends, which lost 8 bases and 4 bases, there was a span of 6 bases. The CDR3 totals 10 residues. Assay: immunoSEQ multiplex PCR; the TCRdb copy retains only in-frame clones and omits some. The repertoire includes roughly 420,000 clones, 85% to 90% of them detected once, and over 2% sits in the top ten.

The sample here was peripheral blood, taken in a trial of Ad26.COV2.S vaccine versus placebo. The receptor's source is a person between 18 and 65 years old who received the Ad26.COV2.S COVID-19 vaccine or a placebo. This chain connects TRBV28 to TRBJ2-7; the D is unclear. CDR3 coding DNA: TGTGCCAGCGGTCAATACGAGCAGTACTTC. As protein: CASGQYEQYF.